The entry below describes one T cell receptor (beta chain). This CDR3 comprises 15 residues. Germline V gene lookup returns CDR1 LGHDT and CDR2 YNNKEL (reference sequence). Trimming removed 1 base from V and 4 bases from J; junction bases left unmatched: 3. This entry comes from a study of T cell responses to AZD1222 COVID-19 vaccine. The data were produced by immunoSEQ multiplex PCR, yet TCRdb's version contains in-frame clones alone and is incomplete. The sample holds 90,000 or so clones, around nine tenths seen once. The sample was peripheral blood, taken 28 days after the second AZD1222 dose. The gene calls are TRBV3-1 (or the pseudogene TRBV3-2) and TRBJ2-7, with 11 bases matching TRBD2. The source of this sequence is an adult who received the AZD1222 COVID-19 vaccine. This chain's CDR3 is CASSQGLAGSYEQYF. CDR3 nucleotides: TGTGCCAGCAGCCAAGGACTAGCGGGGTCTTACGAGCAGTACTTC.